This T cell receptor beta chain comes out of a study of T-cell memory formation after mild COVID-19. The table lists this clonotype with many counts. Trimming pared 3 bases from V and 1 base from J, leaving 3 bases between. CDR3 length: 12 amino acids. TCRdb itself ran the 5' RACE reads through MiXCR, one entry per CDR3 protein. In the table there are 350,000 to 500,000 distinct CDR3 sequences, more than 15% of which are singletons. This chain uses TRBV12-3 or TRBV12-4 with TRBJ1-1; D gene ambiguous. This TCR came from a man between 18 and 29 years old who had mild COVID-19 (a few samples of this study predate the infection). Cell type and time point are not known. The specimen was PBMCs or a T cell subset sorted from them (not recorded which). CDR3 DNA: TGTGCCAGCAGTTTCGAGAACACTGAAGCTTTCTTT. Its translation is CASSFENTEAFF.